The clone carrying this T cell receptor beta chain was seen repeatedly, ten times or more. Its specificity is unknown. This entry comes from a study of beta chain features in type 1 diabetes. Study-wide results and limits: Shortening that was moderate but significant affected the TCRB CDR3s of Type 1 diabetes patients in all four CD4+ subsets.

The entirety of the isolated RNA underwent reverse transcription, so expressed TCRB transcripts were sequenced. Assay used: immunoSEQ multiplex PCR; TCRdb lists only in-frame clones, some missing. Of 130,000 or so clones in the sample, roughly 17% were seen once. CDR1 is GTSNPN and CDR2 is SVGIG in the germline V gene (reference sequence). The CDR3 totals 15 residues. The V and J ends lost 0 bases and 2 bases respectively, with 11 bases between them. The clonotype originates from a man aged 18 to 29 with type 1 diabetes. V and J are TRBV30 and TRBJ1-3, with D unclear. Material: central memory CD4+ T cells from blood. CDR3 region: CAWSVFGTTGNTIYF. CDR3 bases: TGTGCCTGGAGTGTATTCGGCACAACTGGAAACACCATATATTTT.